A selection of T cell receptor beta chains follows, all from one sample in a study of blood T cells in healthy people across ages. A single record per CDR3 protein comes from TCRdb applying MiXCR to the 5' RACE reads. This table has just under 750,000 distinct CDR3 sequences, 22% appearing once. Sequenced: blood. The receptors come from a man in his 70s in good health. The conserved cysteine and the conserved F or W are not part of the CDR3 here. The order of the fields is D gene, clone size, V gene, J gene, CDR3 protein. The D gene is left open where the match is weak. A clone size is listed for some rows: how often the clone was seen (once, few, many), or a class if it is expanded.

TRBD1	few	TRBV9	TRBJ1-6	ASSTGTGYSPLH
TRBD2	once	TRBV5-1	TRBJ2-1	ASSWASGGSWEQF
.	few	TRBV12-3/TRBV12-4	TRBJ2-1	ASRTTSGYNEQF
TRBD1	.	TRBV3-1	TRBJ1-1	ASRYGQGASEAF
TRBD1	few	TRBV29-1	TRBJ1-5	SVAGQGHNQPQH
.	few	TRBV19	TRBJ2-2	ASSIATNTGELF
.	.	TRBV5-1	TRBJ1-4	ASSLVASTNEKLF
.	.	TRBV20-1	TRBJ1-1	SARGRGAEAF
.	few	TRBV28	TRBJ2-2	ASSLDGVTGELF
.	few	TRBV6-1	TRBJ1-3	ATSGSRWASGNTIY
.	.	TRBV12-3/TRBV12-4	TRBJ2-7	ASRPGQSYEQY
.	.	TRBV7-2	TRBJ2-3	ASRFTDTQY
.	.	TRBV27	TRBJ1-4	ASRPLDYGLANEKLF
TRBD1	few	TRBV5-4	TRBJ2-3	ASSLGGQATDTQY
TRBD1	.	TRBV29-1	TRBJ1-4	SVESGQGREKLF
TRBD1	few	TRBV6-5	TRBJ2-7	ASRIRDSLYEQY
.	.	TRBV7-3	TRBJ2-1	ASSLTPGDINEQF
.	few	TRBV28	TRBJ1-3	ASSLIDRSSGNTIY
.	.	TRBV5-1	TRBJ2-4	ASSLARDKRIIAKSIQY
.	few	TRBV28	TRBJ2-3	ASSPRVGLADTQY
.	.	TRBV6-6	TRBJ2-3	ASSPWGGQRDTQY
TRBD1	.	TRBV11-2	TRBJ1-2	ASSPRGSGYGYT
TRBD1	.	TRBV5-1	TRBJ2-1	ASSYSTGTGYNEQF
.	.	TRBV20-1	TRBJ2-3	SAPRAGLSTDTQY
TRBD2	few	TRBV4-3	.	VSSQWTSGEQF
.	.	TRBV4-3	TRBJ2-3	ASSQERQSFLTDTQY
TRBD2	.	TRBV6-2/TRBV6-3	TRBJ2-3	ASSYGGTTIARYTQY
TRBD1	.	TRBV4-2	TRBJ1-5	ASSQVGRQGSNQPQH
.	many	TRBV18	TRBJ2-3	ASSPPRGGYTDTQY
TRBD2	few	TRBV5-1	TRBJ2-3	ASSFGGRAIDTQY
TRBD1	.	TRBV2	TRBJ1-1	ASKGQGNMNTEAF
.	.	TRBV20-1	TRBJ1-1	SARAPGNTEAF
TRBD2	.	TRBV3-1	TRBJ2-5	ASSQDQRERETQY
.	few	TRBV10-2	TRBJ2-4	ASGRTINPLAKNIQY
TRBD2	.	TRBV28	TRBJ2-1	ASSPSRGRGNEQF
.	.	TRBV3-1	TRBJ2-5	ASSHGAQETQY
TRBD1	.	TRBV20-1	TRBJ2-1	SARDKGAGVEQF
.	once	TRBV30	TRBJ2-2	AWHLGAGELF
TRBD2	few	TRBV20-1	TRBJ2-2	SARPLLRGGLGGELF
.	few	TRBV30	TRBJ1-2	AWAQRAVFGYT
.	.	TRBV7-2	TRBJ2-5	ASSAARGETQY
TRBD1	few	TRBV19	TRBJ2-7	ASSNDRDRYREQY
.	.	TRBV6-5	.	ASRSSPYEQY
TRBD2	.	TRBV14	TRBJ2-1	ASSQDRGGSSYNEQF
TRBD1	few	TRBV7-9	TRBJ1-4	ASSADRVSNEKLF
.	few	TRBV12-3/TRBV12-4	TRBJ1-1	ASSGTSMNTEAF
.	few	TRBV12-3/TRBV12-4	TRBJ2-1	ASRYRGLVDNEQF
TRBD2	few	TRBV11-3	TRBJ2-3	ASSLDSGRSLSDTQY
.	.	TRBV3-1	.	ASSQDRTTEVETQY
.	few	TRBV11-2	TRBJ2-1	ASSAETGYYGEQF
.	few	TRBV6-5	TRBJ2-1	ASSYSKPRSDYNEQF
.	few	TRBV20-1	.	SATHRRVGKTQY
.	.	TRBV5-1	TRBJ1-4	ASSLQDANEKLF
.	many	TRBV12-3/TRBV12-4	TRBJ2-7	ASSDNYEQY
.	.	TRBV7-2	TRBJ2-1	SATGRSIDNEQF
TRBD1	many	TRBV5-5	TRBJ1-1	ASSWGTGGTEAF
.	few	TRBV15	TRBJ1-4	ATSRDRMTTNEKLF
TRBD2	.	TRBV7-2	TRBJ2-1	ASSQGLAGAVEQF
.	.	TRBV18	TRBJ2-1	ASSPGRELEQF